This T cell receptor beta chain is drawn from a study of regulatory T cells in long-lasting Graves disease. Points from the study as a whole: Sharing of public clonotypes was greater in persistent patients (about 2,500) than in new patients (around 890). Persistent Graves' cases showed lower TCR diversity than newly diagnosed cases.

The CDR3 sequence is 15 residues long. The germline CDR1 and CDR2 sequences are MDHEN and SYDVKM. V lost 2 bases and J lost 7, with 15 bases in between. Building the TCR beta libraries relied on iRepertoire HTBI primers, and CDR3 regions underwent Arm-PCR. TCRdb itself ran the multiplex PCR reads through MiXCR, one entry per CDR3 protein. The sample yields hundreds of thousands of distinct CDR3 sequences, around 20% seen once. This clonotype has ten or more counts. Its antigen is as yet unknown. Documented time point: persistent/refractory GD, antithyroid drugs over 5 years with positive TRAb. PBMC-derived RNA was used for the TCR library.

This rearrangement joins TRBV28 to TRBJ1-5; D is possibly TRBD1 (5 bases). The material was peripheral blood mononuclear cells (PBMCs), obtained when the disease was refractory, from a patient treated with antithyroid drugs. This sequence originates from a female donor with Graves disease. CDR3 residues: CASSLLGTSGQPQHF. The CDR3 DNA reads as TGTGCCAGCAGTTTACTCGGGACTTCGGGACAGCCCCAGCATTTT. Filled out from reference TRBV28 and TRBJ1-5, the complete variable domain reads DVKVTQSSRYLVKRTGEKVFLECVQDMDHENMFWYRQDPGLGLRLIYFSYDVKMKEKGDIPEGYSVSREKKERFSLILESASTNQTSMYLCASSLLGTSGQPQHFGDGTRLSIL.